The T cell receptor beta chain under discussion was sequenced for a study of beta chain features in type 1 diabetes. Study conclusions and caveats: Patients' naive, central memory and regulatory TCRB repertoires appeared more alike than those of healthy donors. TCRB CDR3 length was moderately but significantly reduced in all four CD4+ subsets of Type 1 diabetes patients.

V lost 8 bases to trimming and J lost 3 bases, with 15 bases between them. The germline CDR1 and CDR2 sequences are SGHTA and FQGNSA. This CDR3 has 14 residues. Isolated RNA was reverse transcribed in full, so expressed TCRB transcripts were sequenced. Assay: immunoSEQ multiplex PCR; the TCRdb copy retains only in-frame clones and omits some. The table lists 300,000 or so clones, 14% of them singletons. With regard to this clone: What it binds is unknown.

The receptor comes from a man in his thirties or forties with type 1 diabetes. Sequenced sample: naive CD4+ T cells from blood. The rearrangement uses TRBV7-2 and TRBJ2-3; D is possibly TRBD2 (6 bases). The CDR3 region has the DNA TGTGCCAGCCACACGGACTACACTACAGATACGCAGTATTTT. Its translation: CASHTDYTTDTQYF.